This T cell receptor beta chain emerged from a study of blood T cell repertoires in COVID-19. As processed by the authors: Estimated nucleated cell counts came from reference gene primer amplification. Using immunoSEQ multiplex PCR, the repertoire was profiled, and TCRdb retains in-frame clones only, with some absent. V and J calls and clone size come straight from that table; D and trimming were deduced from the DNA. Among roughly 180,000 clones listed, 83% were seen once. The CDR3 spans 14 residues. Trimming took 1 base from V and 5 from J, leaving 9 bases between them. Germline CDR1 reads SEHNR; CDR2 reads FQNEAQ (reference sequence).

The origin of this receptor is a woman in her forties or fifties in a cohort exposed to, infected with or recovered from COVID-19 (not recorded which). The chain is built from TRBV7-9 and TRBJ1-5; D might be TRBD1 (6 bases). Material for sequencing was PBMCs or T cells enriched from blood (not recorded which). CDR3 in amino acids: CASSLDRDDQPQHF. The CDR3 bases are TGTGCCAGCAGCTTAGACAGGGACGATCAGCCCCAGCATTTT.